What follows describes a single T cell receptor (beta chain). This CDR3 has 15 residues. Germline assignment: CDR1 SGHNT and CDR2 YYREEE (reference sequence). Unmatched junction bases numbered 9, after V lost 4 bases and J lost 5 bases. The data were taken from a study of blood T cell repertoires in COVID-19. Looking at the study overall: Spain, Italy and the United States supplied samples that represented acute and convalescent COVID-19. Nucleic acid was either cDNA or gDNA, and it came from T cells, B-cell-depleted T cells, or PBMCs.

Per the original data handling: Estimation of nucleated cell counts was performed using reference gene primer amplification. The table came from immunoSEQ multiplex PCR; TCRdb's copy has only in-frame clones and leaves some out. The D gene and trimming were derived from the DNA, and the V and J assignments and clone size from that table. Of about 100,000 clones in the sample, roughly 84% were seen once. The V and J genes are TRBV5-4 and TRBJ2-5; 9 nucleotides line up with TRBD2. The receptor comes from a human donor in a cohort sampled during active COVID-19. Sequenced material: peripheral blood. CDR3 region: CASSQNGGGAETQYF. The CDR3 nucleotides read TGTGCCAGCAGCCAAAATGGCGGGGGGGCCGAGACCCAGTACTTC.